Below are 23 T cell receptor beta chains sequenced from a single sample in a study of regulatory T cells in long-lasting Graves disease. The sample's time point: newly diagnosed GD, antithyroid drugs for less than 3 months. Construction of the TCR library relied on RNA isolated from PBMCs. Building of the TCR beta libraries involved iRepertoire HTBI primers and Arm-PCR of CDR3 regions. From the multiplex PCR reads, TCRdb called clonotypes with MiXCR, one entry per CDR3 protein. Of some 410,000 distinct CDR3 sequences in the sample, about a sixth were seen once. The same data also contributed to another study, on T cells in Graves' hyperthyroidism and ophthalmopathy.

The sample in question was peripheral blood mononuclear cells (PBMCs), obtained at new diagnosis, from a patient treated with antithyroid drugs. Source of these receptors: a woman between 25 and 40 years old with Graves disease.

In its sample, this clonotype was seen many times. V and J are TRBV6-5 and TRBJ1-1; D not resolved. Germline values: CDR1 MNHEY, CDR2 SVGAGI. Trimming took off 0 bases at V and 5 bases at J, with 19 bases between the two ends. This CDR3 has 17 amino acids. The CDR3 loop reads CASSYSPSALGRTEAFF. CDR3 coding DNA: TGTGCCAGCAGTTACTCCCCCTCGGCGCTCGGGAGGACTGAAGCTTTCTTT.

Many counts were recorded for this clonotype. CDR3 coding DNA: TGTGCCAGTACTGTCCGGGGGTCCAATGAGCAGTTCTTC. This gives the protein CASTVRGSNEQFF. The chain has TRBV3-1 and TRBJ2-1, with a tentative D call TRBD2 (6 bases). Germline V lookup: CDR1 LGHDT, CDR2 YNNKEL (reference sequence). Trimming left V 9 bases short and J 6 bases short, with 15 bases between. CDR3 length: 13 residues.

This clonotype was counted at least ten times. The genes are TRBV12-3 or TRBV12-4 and TRBJ1-5; tentative D call: TRBD1 (5 bases). The CDR3 spans 16 residues. Trimming shortened V by 6 bases and J by 6 bases, and 21 bases separated the two germline ends. CDR3 residues: CASSTTRAGMSQPQHF. Written as DNA, the CDR3 is TGTGCCAGCAGCACGACCAGGGCAGGGATGAGTCAGCCCCAGCATTTT.

The sample holds many counts of this clonotype. The rearrangement links TRBV30 to TRBJ1-6; 10 bases match TRBD1. This CDR3 region has 16 residues. V shed 2 bases, J shed 5 bases, and the junction held 6 bases outside the gene matches. Germline V gene lookup returns CDR1 GTSNPN and CDR2 SVGIG (reference sequence). The CDR3 loop reads CAWSHWDRGNNSPLHF. The CDR3 DNA reads TGTGCCTGGAGTCACTGGGACAGGGGAAATAATTCACCCCTCCACTTT. The full variable domain, completed using reference TRBV30 and TRBJ1-6, is SQTIHQWPATLVQPVGSPLSLECTVEGTSNPNLYWYRQAAGRGLQLLFYSVGIGQISSEVPQNLSASRPQDRQFILSSKKLLLSDSGFYLCAWSHWDRGNNSPLHFGNGTRLTVT.

This clonotype was detected a few times. This chain links TRBV12-3 or TRBV12-4 with TRBJ1-2; tentatively, D is TRBD1 (6 bases). Trimming stripped 1 base from V and 6 bases from J, with 15 bases between. The CDR3 covers 15 residues. The CDR3 coding sequence is TGTGCCAGCAGTTTAGACCTCACAGGGATCAATGGCTACACCTTC. This translates into CASSLDLTGINGYTF.

This clonotype was counted at least ten times. V usage is TRBV6-2 or TRBV6-3 and J usage is TRBJ2-3; 7 bases align to TRBD1. V trimming: 0 bases; J trimming: 3 bases; junction bases outside the gene matches: 6. This CDR3 has 16 amino acids. Germline V gene lookup returns CDR1 MNHEY and CDR2 SVGEGT. The CDR3 protein is CASSYSGDSLTDTQYF. Written as DNA, the CDR3 is TGTGCCAGCAGTTACTCTGGGGACAGCCTTACAGATACGCAGTATTTT.

This clonotype came up many times. The chain links TRBV6-1 to TRBJ1-1; possibly TRBD1 for D (5 bases). Germline CDR1 and CDR2: MNHNS and SASEGT. There are 16 residues in the CDR3. Trimming shortened V by 7 bases and J by 4 bases, and 22 bases separated the two germline ends. The CDR3 sequence is CASTLGHHLRGTEAFF. The CDR3 DNA follows: TGTGCCAGCACCCTCGGGCACCACCTTAGGGGCACTGAAGCTTTCTTT.

In its sample, this clonotype was seen many times. The chain is built from TRBV19 and TRBJ2-1; no clear D gene. CDR3 length: 16 residues. Germline CDR1 and CDR2: LNHDA and SQIVND (reference sequence). V dropped 0 bases and J dropped 6 bases, with 15 bases sitting between them. CDR3 amino acids: CASSIDRGSGFNEQFF. The DNA of the CDR3 is TGTGCCAGTAGTATAGATCGAGGTAGTGGGTTCAATGAGCAGTTCTTC. Full variable domain (outside the CDR3, taken from reference TRBV19 and TRBJ2-1): DGGITQSPKYLFRKEGQNVTLSCEQNLNHDAMYWYRQDPGQGLRLIYYSQIVNDFQKGDIAEGYSVSREKKESFPLTVTSAQKNPTAFYLCASSIDRGSGFNEQFFGPGTRLTVL.

This chain connects TRBV5-1 to TRBJ1-2, with D unresolved. Germline loops: CDR1 SGHRS, CDR2 YFSETQ. This CDR3 comprises 13 residues. The V end lost 3 bases, the J end lost 2 bases, and 8 bases lay between the germline ends. CDR3 DNA: TGCGCCAGCAGCTCCCAGGACAACTATGGCTACACCTTC. Protein product: CASSSQDNYGYTF.

This clonotype appeared many times. V is TRBV5-5 and J is TRBJ2-5; 9 bases are a match to TRBD2. This CDR3 has 17 amino acids. V was clipped by 2 bases and J by 0 bases; unmatched bases: 8. Germline V gene data show CDR1 as SGHKS and CDR2 as YYEKEE (reference sequence). CDR3 nucleotides: TGTGCCAGCAGCTTAGAACTAGCGGGTCTTTACCAAGAGACCCAGTACTTC. Translation gives CASSLELAGLYQETQYF.

This clonotype was recorded many times. This chain uses TRBV18 with TRBJ2-7; TRBD1 agrees at 8 bases. From germline, CDR1 is KGHSH and CDR2 LQKENI. V lost 3 bases to trimming and J lost 3 bases; unmatched junction nucleotides: 1. CDR3 length: 13 residues. CDR3 loop: CASSPGQDYEQYF. The CDR3 DNA sequence: TGTGCCAGCTCACCGGGACAGGACTACGAGCAGTACTTC.

This clonotype was counted ten times or more. The rearrangement uses TRBV27 and TRBJ1-2; perhaps TRBD1 as D (6 bases). Germline lookup yields CDR1 MNHEY and CDR2 SMNVEV (reference sequence). Between the trimmed V and J ends, which lost 4 bases and 4 bases, there was a span of 19 bases. The CDR3 sequence is 16 residues long. CDR3 amino acids: CASSSTGTPYIYGYTF. CDR3 sequence (DNA): TGTGCCAGCAGTTCCACCGGGACACCCTATATCTATGGCTACACCTTC.

The sample holds many counts of this clonotype. The rearrangement links TRBV28 to TRBJ1-2, with 7 positions matching TRBD1. The V gene end was trimmed by 5 bases and the J gene end by 6 bases; junction bases not matched to a gene: 6. The germline V gene has CDR1 MDHEN and CDR2 SYDVKM. The CDR3 is 13 residues long. The CDR3 DNA follows: TGTGCCAGCAGTGCAGGGGGTGTAGATGGCTACACCTTC. It translates to CASSAGGVDGYTF.

This clonotype was recorded many times. The chain is built from TRBV12-3 or TRBV12-4 and TRBJ2-1; tentatively, D is TRBD1 (5 bases). CDR3 length: 13 amino acids. Between the trimmed V and J ends, which lost 3 bases and 4 bases, there was a span of 7 bases. The CDR3 reads CASSFGAYNEQFF. The CDR3 bases are TGTGCCAGCAGTTTTGGGGCTTACAATGAGCAGTTCTTC.

This clonotype was detected a few times. The chain couples TRBV5-1 to TRBJ2-2; weak D call: TRBD1 (5 bases). The CDR3 sequence is 15 residues long. The V gene lost 4 bases and the J gene lost 3 bases, with 13 bases spanning the gap. Germline CDR1 SGHRS, CDR2 YFSETQ. DNA for the CDR3: TGCGCCAGCAGCATCAGGGTTCCGGACACCGGGGAGCTGTTTTTT. Its translation: CASSIRVPDTGELFF.

This clonotype has a count of ten or more. Germline is not matched at one junction end, which may reflect a read error. The V call is TRBV18, the J call TRBJ1-1; no firm D call. Germline V gene sequence: CDR1 KGHSH, CDR2 LQKENI. The CDR3 extends over 13 amino acids. CDR3 in DNA: TGTGCCAGCTCACTCAACCTGGAGACTGAAGCTTTCTTC. Translation: CASSLNLETEAFF. Together with reference TRBV18 and TRBJ1-1, the CDR3 gives the full variable domain: NAGVMQNPRHLVRRRGQEARLRCSPMKGHSHVYWYRQLPEEGLKFMVYLQKENIIDESGMPKERFSAEFPKEGPSILRIQQVVRGDSAAYFCASSLNLETEAFFGQGTRLTVV.

The chain joins TRBV14 to TRBJ1-1; TRBD1 matches at 10 bases. Trimming removed 4 bases from V and 4 bases from J; junction bases left unmatched: 6. The CDR3 runs to 15 residues. In germline, CDR1 is SGHDN, CDR2 FVKESK. The DNA of the CDR3 is TGTGCCAGCAGCCCGCCGGGACAGGGGACCACTGAAGCTTTCTTT. Translating gives CASSPPGQGTTEAFF.

There are many counts of this clonotype. The chain is built from TRBV2 and TRBJ2-7, with D maybe TRBD2 (6 bases). Germline V gene sequence: CDR1 SNHLY, CDR2 FYNNEI. The V gene lost 6 bases and the J gene lost 0 bases, with 9 bases spanning the gap. This CDR3 comprises 13 residues. CDR3 bases: TGTGCCAGCAGCTTAGCGGACTCCTACGAGCAGTACTTC. Translation: CASSLADSYEQYF.

Points on this clonotype: Since a much larger clone is just one base distant, this may be a read error. The chain joins TRBV6-2 or TRBV6-3 to TRBJ2-3, with 9 bases fitting TRBD2. Per the germline V gene, CDR1 is MNHEY and CDR2 is SVGEGT. The CDR3 consists of 14 residues. V gave up 8 bases and J gave up 4 bases; unmatched junction bases: 7. In DNA form, the CDR3 reads TGTGCCAGCGGAGCGGGAGGATGGTCAGATACGCAGTATTTT. Its protein is CASGAGGWSDTQYF.

This clonotype appeared a few times. The rearrangement links TRBV6-1 to TRBJ2-1, with 15 nucleotides matching TRBD2. Trimming removed 6 bases from V and 10 bases from J; junction bases left unmatched: 7. This CDR3 is 15 amino acids long. Germline CDR1 MNHNS, CDR2 SASEGT. CDR3 in amino acids: CASRRTSGRGWEQFF. In DNA, the CDR3 is TGTGCCAGCAGGAGGACTAGCGGGAGGGGATGGGAGCAGTTCTTC.

This clonotype occurred a few times. V is TRBV4-3 and J is TRBJ2-1, with D maybe TRBD1 (6 bases). The ends were cut back, 0 bases at V and 9 bases at J, with 9 bases in the middle. This CDR3 is 13 amino acids long. The germline V gene encodes CDR1 LGHNA and CDR2 YSLEER. The CDR3 region is CASSQDRGTEQFF. For the CDR3, the DNA is TGCGCCAGCAGCCAAGATAGGGGGACTGAGCAGTTCTTC.

This clonotype was detected a few times. This chain connects TRBV19 to TRBJ1-4; D gene uncertain. Germline assignment: CDR1 LNHDA and CDR2 SQIVND (reference sequence). There are 14 residues in the CDR3. V shed 6 bases and J shed 0 bases, with 8 bases lying between them. CDR3 nucleotides: TGTGCCAGTAGCCCGACTGCAACTAATGAAAAACTGTTTTTT. Protein: CASSPTATNEKLFF.

In this sample, this clonotype turned up many times. The V gene is TRBV28, the J gene TRBJ1-5; 9 bases are shared with TRBD1. The trim removed 4 bases at V and 5 bases at J, leaving 12 bases unmatched. The CDR3 totals 17 residues. From germline, CDR1 is MDHEN and CDR2 SYDVKM. For the CDR3, the DNA is TGTGCCAGCAGTTCCTACGCTCGGGACAGGGTAGATCAGCCCCAGCATTTT. The encoded protein is CASSSYARDRVDQPQHF.